The T cell receptor (beta chain) described here comes from a study of T-cell reconstitution after alpha-beta-depleted transplantation in children (dated by TCRdb to the mid-2010s). In terms of the full investigation: T-cell immune reconstitution after TCRalphabeta/CD19-depleted allogeneic hematopoietic cell transplantation in children was quantitatively tracked in the study by means of TCR repertoire profiling. General conclusions and limits of the study: About two months after transplant, the apparently early recovery of alphabetaT-cell counts reportedly depended on just several hundred clones that had expanded rapidly and came from non-depleted graft cells. Over subsequent months, a decline in hyperexpanded clone frequencies was noted, and after one year, T-cell counts and TCRbeta diversity were mostly ascribed to newly produced T cells. The high TCRbeta diversity at day 60 in some patients was ascribed to recipient T cells and intrathymic progenitors that had survived conditioning.

The treatment or condition label corresponds to: allogeneic hematopoietic cell transplantation with graft depleted of TCRalphabeta T cells and CD19 B cells. Transplant recipients were children who received TCRalphabeta/CD19-depleted allogeneic hematopoietic cell grafts. According to the germline V gene, CDR1 reads MNHEY and CDR2 reads SVGAGI. From cysteine to phenylalanine, the CDR3 is 16 amino acids long. Only the CDR3 DNA is retained, 48 bases long and in frame from the first base. Ends trimmed: V by 0 bases, J by 2 bases; bases unmatched to a gene: 4. As for this clonotype: Its antigen is currently not known. Within one base of it there is no much larger clone, and no base qualities were kept.

To prepare the library, PCR was applied. Sequenced using an Illumina HiSeq 2500. TCR libraries were prepared with molecular barcoding, using unique molecular identifiers to normalize TCRbeta repertoire quantification. The public reads were quality trimmed at Q25 with fastp and then assembled into clones with MiXCR by TCRdb, keeping productive beta chains. Duplicate CDR3 protein sequences are folded into a single record with the most common DNA and genes. The sample table shows under 750,000 distinct CDR3 sequences, and 23% are seen once. The ten largest clones represent around 14% of the sample. Here the sequenced sample was PBMCs, mostly from graft donor cells, taken 360 days after TCRalphabeta/CD19-depleted stem cell transplant. Recombination joined TRBV6-5 with TRBJ2-7; 10 bases in the junction line up with TRBD2. This receptor was identified in a boy under two years old who had a stem cell transplant for acute myeloid leukemia, so the T cells may come from the graft donor. The CDR3 protein sequence reads: CASSYSLAGVAYEQYF. The base sequence is TGTGCCAGCAGTTACTCCCTAGCGGGGGTGGCCTACGAGCAGTACTTC.